This entry describes one T cell receptor beta chain. Antigen: not known. The PCR had 60 Vbeta and 13 Jbeta primers. The data were produced by immunoSEQ multiplex PCR, yet TCRdb's version contains in-frame clones alone and is incomplete. Of roughly 170,000 clones listed, less than 85% are singletons. The data were obtained in a study of cytomegalovirus exposure and HLA in healthy donors. General study results and limits: A missense DCLRE1C variant was associated with V- and J-gene trimming of TCR beta chains in a later analysis, and an independent cohort replicated the association. Investigators reported more than 150 TCR beta chains as tied to cytomegalovirus.

Germline CDR1 is MNHEY and CDR2 is SMNVEV (reference sequence). This CDR3 is 21 amino acids long. Losses at the gene ends were 3 bases for V and 3 bases for J; bases not matched to a gene: 19. Material: PBMCs. This clonotype was obtained from a boy aged 5-17 years in good health and CMV-seronegative. The rearrangement links TRBV27 to TRBJ2-3, with TRBD2 matching over 12 bases. CDR3 sequence (DNA): TGTGCCAGCAGTTTTCTTACCGGGACTAGCGGGTCGGCCCCCCAGACAGATACGCAGTATTTT. This translates into CASSFLTGTSGSAPQTDTQYF.